This entry describes one T cell receptor (beta chain). Its antigen remains unknown. The data are from a study of vaccination effects on CD4 cells after COVID-19. Study-wide results and caveats: After vaccination of healthy people, only 1 of 255 vaccine-induced clones cross-reacted with common cold coronaviruses.

This CDR3 contains 14 residues. In germline, CDR1 is GTSNPN, CDR2 SVGIG (reference sequence). V gave up 4 bases and J gave up 2 bases; unmatched junction bases: 7. Assay: immunoSEQ multiplex PCR; the TCRdb copy retains only in-frame clones and omits some. The sample lists some 68,000 clones, roughly 70% occurring once. ViraFEST expansion of antigen-specific CD4+ T cells with viral peptide pools preceded sequencing. Following an approximately ten-day culture, CD4+ T cells were purified. All vaccine recipients tested negative for nucleocapsid antibodies and had never contracted SARS-CoV-2 infection. Cultures had half their medium replaced with IL-2 medium on days 3 and 7.

The receptor was derived from a human donor who received a COVID-19 vaccine. This chain uses TRBV30 with TRBJ1-2; 7 positions agree with TRBD1. The sample consisted of CD4+ T cells from PBMCs cultured with HCoV-OC43 spike peptides, taken before COVID-19 vaccination. Subset noted: HCoV-OC43 spike overlapping peptide pool stimulation. The CDR3 coding sequence is TGTGCCTGGAAAACAGGGGCGGAGAACTATGGCTACACCTTC. It yields the protein CAWKTGAENYGYTF.